This T cell receptor beta chain was captured by sequencing in a study of cytomegalovirus exposure and HLA in healthy donors. Germline lookup yields CDR1 SGHTA and CDR2 FQGTGA. With 4 bases clipped from V and 11 bases from J, the junction kept 10 bases outside the gene matches. CDR3 length equals 13 residues. Method: immunoSEQ multiplex PCR; TCRdb's copy keeps in-frame clones and lacks some. The data show approximately 210,000 clones, around 86% seen once. Whole-study results and caveats: Among TCR beta chains, those listed as cytomegalovirus-associated numbered roughly 150.

Comments on this clone: What it binds is unknown.

The sequence was obtained from a woman under 30 in good health and CMV-seronegative. Sequenced: PBMCs. The gene calls are TRBV7-3 and TRBJ1-2; 7 positions match TRBD1. Here the CDR3 DNA reads TGTGCCAGCAGCTCCGAGACAGGGAGTTTATACACCTTC. It codes for CASSSETGSLYTF. The variable domain in full, completed from reference TRBV7-3 and TRBJ1-2, reads GAGVSQTPSNKVTEKGKYVELRCDPISGHTALYWYRQSLGQGPEFLIYFQGTGAADDSGLPNDRFFAVRPEGSVSTLKIQRTERGDSAVYLCASSSETGSLYTFGSGTRLTVV.